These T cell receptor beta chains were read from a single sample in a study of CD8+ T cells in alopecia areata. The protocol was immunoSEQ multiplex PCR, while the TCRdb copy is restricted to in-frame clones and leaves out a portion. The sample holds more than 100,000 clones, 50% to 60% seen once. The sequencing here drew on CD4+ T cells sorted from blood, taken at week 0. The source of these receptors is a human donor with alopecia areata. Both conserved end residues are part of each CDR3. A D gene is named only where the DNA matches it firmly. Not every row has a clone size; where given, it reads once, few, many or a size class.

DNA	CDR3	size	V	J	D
TGCGCCAGCAGCTTGGATTCCGGGAACAATGAGCAGTTCTTC	CASSLDSGNNEQFF	NA	TRBV5-1	TRBJ2-1	NA
TGTGCCAGCAGTCATGCGGCAGGGCGTAAAGATACGCAGTATTTT	CASSHAAGRKDTQYF	NA	TRBV6-5	TRBJ2-3	NA
TGTGCCAGCTCACCCGACAAGGCCCCTGGGGCCAACGTCCTGACTTTC	CASSPDKAPGANVLTF	NA	TRBV18	TRBJ2-6	NA
TGTGCCAGCAGCCTCAGTTTCGTTGGAAATCAGCCCCAGCATTTT	CASSLSFVGNQPQHF	NA	TRBV7-8	TRBJ1-5	NA
TGTGCCACCAGACACGGAGCTAACTATGGCTACACCTTC	CATRHGANYGYTF	NA	TRBV15	TRBJ1-2	NA
TGCGCCAGCAGTCGGACTAGCGGGAGCGACGAGCAGTACTTC	CASSRTSGSDEQYF	NA	TRBV5-1	TRBJ2-7	TRBD2
TGTGCCAGCAGCTTATTTCCGACAACCAGCTCCTATAATTCACCCCTCCACTTT	CASSLFPTTSSYNSPLHF	NA	TRBV7-3	TRBJ1-6	NA
TGCGCCAGCAGCTGGGGGACAGGGATAGATACGCAGTATTTT	CASSWGTGIDTQYF	NA	TRBV5-1	TRBJ2-3	TRBD1
TGCGCCAGCAGAATAGCGGGAGAGCGCGGAGATACGCAGTATTTT	CASRIAGERGDTQYF	few	TRBV10-2	TRBJ2-3	TRBD2
TGTGCCACCAGCAGCGATAGACAGACTACCTACGAGCAGTACTTC	CATSSDRQTTYEQYF	NA	TRBV15	TRBJ2-7	NA
TGCAGCGTTGAAGAAGGCGGGGGGTATTACAATGAGCAGTTCTTC	CSVEEGGGYYNEQFF	NA	TRBV29-1	TRBJ2-1	TRBD2
TGTGCCTGGAGTCTGGGCAGCCAAGAGACCCAGTACTTC	CAWSLGSQETQYF	NA	TRBV30	TRBJ2-5	NA
TGCGCCAGCAGCTTGGAGCTTGGGGCCAACGTCCTGACTTTC	CASSLELGANVLTF	NA	TRBV5-1	TRBJ2-6	NA
TGTGCCAGCAGCGTCGGACGGGAGCTGTTTTTT	CASSVGRELFF	NA	TRBV9	TRBJ2-2	NA
TGTGCCACTATCGAGAACCGGGACAGGGATGAAAAACTGTTTTTT	CATIENRDRDEKLFF	NA	TRBV10-3	TRBJ1-4	TRBD1
TGCAGCGCCCGACCACAGCAAGAGACCCAGTACTTC	CSARPQQETQYF	NA	TRBV29-1	TRBJ2-5	NA
TGTGCCAGCATATCTTTCTTGAACACTGAAGCTTTCTTT	CASISFLNTEAFF	NA	TRBV28	TRBJ1-1	NA
TGCGCCAGCAGCCAAGACGGGGGAACCTACAATGAGCAGTTCTTC	CASSQDGGTYNEQFF	few	TRBV4-3	TRBJ2-1	NA
TGCGCCAGCAGCTCCGGGGACGGAGATCAGCCCCAGCATTTT	CASSSGDGDQPQHF	once	TRBV5-1	TRBJ1-5	NA
TGTGCCATCAGTGAGTTACAGGGGACTGAGCAGTTCTTC	CAISELQGTEQFF	few	TRBV10-3	TRBJ2-1	TRBD1
TGTGCCAGCAGCGTAGGGGACAACAGGGTGCGGACTGAAGCTTTCTTT	CASSVGDNRVRTEAFF	NA	TRBV9	TRBJ1-1	NA
TGCGCCAGCAGCCTGGCAGAAGATCAGCCCCAGCATTTT	CASSLAEDQPQHF	NA	TRBV4-1	TRBJ1-5	NA
TGTGCCAGCAGCGTAGGGACATTTAACACCGGGGAGCTGTTTTTT	CASSVGTFNTGELFF	NA	TRBV9	TRBJ2-2	NA
TGCGCCAGCAGCTTGGCACTACTAGCGGGGTTGAATGAGCAGTTCTTC	CASSLALLAGLNEQFF	NA	TRBV5-1	TRBJ2-1	TRBD2
TGTGCCAGCAGCCCGAGTTCGGCGGGCGAGACCCAGTACTTC	CASSPSSAGETQYF	NA	TRBV11-2	TRBJ2-5	NA
TGCGCCAGCAGCTTGGCGGACGGGAGAAATTCACCCCTCCACTTT	CASSLADGRNSPLHF	few	TRBV5-1	TRBJ1-6	NA
TGTGCCAGCAGCTACAGGGAAACTAACACTGAAGCTTTCTTT	CASSYRETNTEAFF	NA	TRBV7-9	TRBJ1-1	NA
TGTGCCAGCAGCCAGGGACTAGCGGGAGCAGATACGCAGTATTTT	CASSQGLAGADTQYF	NA	TRBV2	TRBJ2-3	TRBD2
TGTGCCAGCAGCCCGGGACTAGGGGCGGGAGATACGCAGTATTTT	CASSPGLGAGDTQYF	NA	TRBV7-3	TRBJ2-3	TRBD2
TGTGCCAGCAGCTGGGGCGTGGATACGCAGTATTTT	CASSWGVDTQYF	NA	TRBV7-9	TRBJ2-3	NA
TGTGCCATCAGCGGGGACTCTGAGACCCAGTACTTC	CAISGDSETQYF	NA	TRBV10-3	TRBJ2-5	NA
TGTGCCAGCAGTTTAAAGGGAGGAAGCTACGAGCAGTACTTC	CASSLKGGSYEQYF	NA	TRBV28	TRBJ2-7	NA
TGTGCCAGCAGTTCTTCCCCTAATTCGTACGAGCAGTACTTC	CASSSSPNSYEQYF	NA	TRBV28	TRBJ2-7	NA
TGTGCCAGCAGCCGCGTCAGGCGGAGCAACACCGGGGAGCTGTTTTTT	CASSRVRRSNTGELFF	NA	TRBV6-6	TRBJ2-2	NA
TGCGCCAGCAGCCAAGATGAAGGAAGTGTATATGGCTACACCTTC	CASSQDEGSVYGYTF	NA	TRBV4-3	TRBJ1-2	NA